These 15 T cell receptor beta chains were all obtained from the same sample, sequenced in a study of cytomegalovirus exposure and HLA in healthy donors. Primers included in the PCR were 60 Vbeta and 13 Jbeta primers. Profiling relied on immunoSEQ multiplex PCR, and the TCRdb table lists in-frame clones only, not all of them. The sample records approximately 290,000 clones, about four fifths being singletons. Sequencing was performed on PBMCs. The receptors were gathered from a girl aged 2-10 years in good health and CMV-seronegative.

Here the CDR3 reads CASSPSGVAGGPGELFF. The CDR3, as DNA: TGCGCCAGCAGCCCCTCGGGAGTAGCGGGAGGCCCCGGGGAGCTGTTTTTT. The chain carries TRBV5-1 and TRBJ2-2, with 10 bases fitting TRBD2. J gave up 6 bases and V 4 bases, and 12 bases lay outside the gene matches. Germline CDR1 SGHRS, CDR2 YFSETQ. The CDR3 covers 17 residues. Combining the CDR3 with reference TRBV5-1 and TRBJ2-2 gives the whole variable domain KAGVTQTPRYLIKTRGQQVTLSCSPISGHRSVSWYQQTPGQGLQFLFEYFSETQRNKGNFPGRFSGRQFSNSRSEMNVSTLELGDSALYLCASSPSGVAGGPGELFFGEGSRLTVL.

The chain joins TRBV6-5 to TRBJ2-5; the match to TRBD2 covers 9 bases. The CDR3 covers 15 residues. The ends lost 0 bases at V and 5 bases at J; junction bases unmatched: 4. The germline gives CDR1 MNHEY, CDR2 SVGAGI. CDR3 DNA: TGTGCCAGCAGTTACTCAAGGCTAGCGGGGGAGACCCAGTACTTC. It specifies CASSYSRLAGETQYF.

The chain has TRBV7-3 and TRBJ1-1; 7 bases align to TRBD1. The CDR3 has 13 residues. J was trimmed by 4 bases and V by 5 bases; bases with no gene match: 4. In germline, CDR1 is SGHTA, CDR2 FQGTGA. The CDR3 here is CASSRTGATEAFF. The CDR3 bases are TGTGCCAGCAGCCGAACAGGGGCCACTGAAGCTTTCTTT.

The CDR3 is CASSPPPGRVPYEQYF. CDR3 sequence (DNA): TGTGCCAGCAGCCCCCCCCCTGGGAGGGTTCCCTACGAGCAGTACTTC. V and J are TRBV5-4 and TRBJ2-7; 7 nucleotides match TRBD2. V lost 4 bases, J lost 2 bases, and 12 bases stayed unmatched. The germline gives CDR1 SGHNT, CDR2 YYREEE (reference sequence). The CDR3 has 16 amino acids.

V is TRBV7-8 and J is TRBJ2-3; 15 positions match TRBD2. V shed 5 bases and J 6 bases; nucleotides not matched to a gene: 9. Germline CDR1 reads SGHVS; CDR2 reads FQNEAQ. The CDR3 is 17 residues long. DNA for the CDR3: TGTGCCAGCAGCCCGGGGACTAGCGGGAGGCAGAAGGATACGCAGTATTTT. Its protein product is CASSPGTSGRQKDTQYF.

This clone has more than one count but fewer than ten. The rearrangement uses TRBV19 and TRBJ1-1, with D uncertain. Trimming shortened V by 5 bases and J by 3 bases, and 16 bases separated the two germline ends. CDR1 LNHDA and CDR2 SQIVND come from the germline V gene (reference sequence). The CDR3 runs 15 residues. The CDR3 nucleotides are TGTGCCAGTAGTTCCCGTGCGCCCCTCGACACTGAAGCTTTCTTT. This codes for CASSSRAPLDTEAFF.

The CDR3 protein is CASRGCSVCQETQYF. For the CDR3, the DNA is TGTGCCTCAAGAGGGTGTAGTGTTTGCCAAGAGACCCAGTACTTC. V is TRBV19 and J is TRBJ2-5, with D possibly TRBD2 on 5 matching bases. The CDR3 has 15 residues. From germline, CDR1 is LNHDA and CDR2 SQIVND (reference sequence). V was trimmed by 11 bases and J by 1 base, leaving 20 bases between them.

The J gene is TRBJ2-2, the V gene TRBV10-3, with a tentative D call TRBD1 (5 bases). V was cut by 0 bases and J by 3 bases, with 11 bases left in between. Germline CDR1 reads ENHRY; CDR2 reads SYGVKD. The CDR3 runs to 16 residues. DNA for the CDR3: TGTGCCATCAGTGAGTCCAGCAGGGTGGACACCGGGGAGCTGTTTTTT. As protein: CAISESSRVDTGELFF.

This chain connects TRBV2 to TRBJ2-1, with D hard to call. Germline assignment: CDR1 SNHLY and CDR2 FYNNEI. This CDR3 comprises 13 residues. V lost 8 bases, J lost 0 bases, and 8 bases lay in between. The CDR3 region has the DNA TGTGCCAGCCTGAAGAGCTCCTACAATGAGCAGTTCTTC. This gives the protein CASLKSSYNEQFF.

This clone was observed a few times. The chain employs TRBV27 and TRBJ2-2; possibly TRBD1 for D (6 bases). Per germline, CDR1 MNHEY and CDR2 SMNVEV (reference sequence). Trimming removed 7 bases from V and 3 bases from J, with 12 bases in between. This CDR3 region has 14 residues. CDR3 residues: CASTWGPHTGELFF. The CDR3 nucleotides read TGTGCCAGCACCTGGGGGCCCCACACCGGGGAGCTGTTTTTT.

In its sample, this clone was seen a few times. The genes are TRBV29-1 and TRBJ1-2; 8 bases map to TRBD1. The CDR3 loop spans 12 amino acids. Germline CDR1 SQVTM, CDR2 ANQGSEA. The CDR3 coding sequence is TGCGGCGGGCTGGACAGGGCCTATGGCTACACCTTC. Translation: CGGLDRAYGYTF.

This clone was picked up one time. The J gene is TRBJ1-5, the V gene TRBV18; D is ambiguous. The V end was cut by 5 bases, the J end by 12 bases, with 17 bases between. There are 13 residues in the CDR3. CDR1 and CDR2 from the germline V gene are KGHSH and LQKENI. The CDR3 DNA sequence: TGTGCCAGCTCAATATCAAGGGAGGTCCTCCAGCATTTT. Translating it yields CASSISREVLQHF.

This clone was observed a handful of times. The chain links TRBV15 to TRBJ2-1; 11 bases are a match to TRBD2. The V and J ends lost 1 base and 2 bases, in that order; junction bases with no gene match: 4. Germline CDR1 LNHNV, CDR2 YYDKDF (reference sequence). The CDR3 has 17 residues. CDR3 residues: CATSRVLAGGPYNEQFF. The CDR3 DNA reads as TGTGCCACCAGCAGAGTATTAGCGGGGGGGCCCTACAATGAGCAGTTCTTC.

Note on this clone: Distinct nucleotide sequences in the sample also encode this CDR3. The chain carries TRBV29-1 and TRBJ2-4, with TRBD1 matching over 9 bases. CDR1 and CDR2 (germline): SQVTM, ANQGSEA. V lost 1 base and J lost 2; bases outside the gene matches: 6. The CDR3 is 16 residues long. CDR3 nucleotides: TGCAGCGTTGAAGTCCAGGGACAGGGCACCAAAAACATTCAGTACTTC. Translation: CSVEVQGQGTKNIQYF.

The J gene is TRBJ2-1, the V gene TRBV5-1; a possible D gene is TRBD1 (6 bases). CDR1 and CDR2 from the germline V gene are SGHRS and YFSETQ. With 4 bases removed from V and 0 bases from J, the gap between germline ends came to 8 bases. CDR3 length: 14 amino acids. The CDR3, as DNA: TGCGCCAGCAGCACGGACAGCTCCTACAATGAGCAGTTCTTC. This codes for CASSTDSSYNEQFF.